This is a list of T cell receptor beta chains from one sample in a study of blood T cell repertoires in COVID-19. The method was immunoSEQ multiplex PCR; TCRdb's version includes in-frame clones alone and lacks a portion of them. The data hold a few hundred thousand clones, with roughly 80% observed a single time. The sequenced material came from PBMCs or T cells enriched from blood (not recorded which). The receptors here all came from a woman between 35 and 50 years old with acute COVID-19. Each CDR3 is given with its conserved first and last residue.

>TRBJ1-5|TRBV28
CASSFDRVRQPQHF
>TRBJ2-2|TRBV2
CASTPGTPRVGELFF
>TRBJ1-1|TRBV3-1/TRBV3-2
CASSAGTANTEAFF
>TRBJ2-3|TRBV10-2
CASHGAGGTDTQYF
>TRBJ1-6|TRBV30
CAWSVQGGSPLHF
>TRBJ2-1|TRBV11-3
CASSLDGGGSVRYNEQFF
>TRBJ2-5|TRBV5-1
CASSSGGGKETQYF
>TRBJ1-2|TRBV18
CASSREGASGYTF
>TRBJ1-2|TRBV7-9
CASSHSDYGYTF
>TRBJ2-7|TRBV28
CASRPTSSYEQYF
>TRBJ2-7|TRBV11-2
CASSLGLAVYEQYF
>TRBJ1-3|TRBV27
CASSQDRSSGNTIYF
>TRBJ2-4|TRBV2
CASRGGRTKNIQYF
>TRBJ2-2|TRBV28
CASSLGGIGELFF
>TRBJ2-1|TRBV30
CAWSVDRVGNNEQFF
>TRBJ1-1|TRBV29-1
CSVEATGVEAFF
>TRBJ1-1|TRBV3-1/TRBV3-2
CASSQGRTGGMNTEAFF
>TRBJ1-5|TRBV28
CASTTASYNQPQHF
>TRBJ2-5|TRBV28
CASSAGLRSGTQYF
>TRBJ1-1|TRBV27
CASSPAGTVGNTEAFF
>TRBJ1-3|TRBV3-1/TRBV3-2
CASSQGLQGASGNTIYF
>TRBJ2-3|TRBV6-4
CASSDSGGNSTDTQYF
>TRBJ2-7|TRBV4-1
CASSQGTSGGLSYEQYF
>TRBJ1-3|TRBV7-9
CASSSGAQPGNTIYF
>TRBJ1-5|TRBV2
CASSAPTGGNDQPQHF
>TRBJ2-1|TRBV2
CASLAGGQDNEQFF
>TRBJ1-3|TRBV28
CASSPPGQGNTIYF
>TRBJ1-3|TRBV11-2
CASSLAPGQATPGNTIYF
>TRBJ1-4|TRBV24-1
CATSDSRGTNEKLFF
>TRBJ2-1|TRBV6-5
CASSYSMGGPVNEQFF
>TRBJ1-5|TRBV28
CASSPQRQGKQPQHF
>TRBJ1-1|TRBV19
CASSPLGQGNTEAFF